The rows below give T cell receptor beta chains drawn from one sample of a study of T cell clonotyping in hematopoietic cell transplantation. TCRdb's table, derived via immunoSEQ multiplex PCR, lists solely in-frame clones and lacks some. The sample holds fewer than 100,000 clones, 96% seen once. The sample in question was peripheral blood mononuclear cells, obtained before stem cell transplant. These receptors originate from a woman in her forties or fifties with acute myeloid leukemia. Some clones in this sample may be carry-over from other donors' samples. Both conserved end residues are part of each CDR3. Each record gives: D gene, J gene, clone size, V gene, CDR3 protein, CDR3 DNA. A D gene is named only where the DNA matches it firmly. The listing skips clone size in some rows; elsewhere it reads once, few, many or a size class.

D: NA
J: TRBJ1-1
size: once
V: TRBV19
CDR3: CASSVGQPLGAEAFF
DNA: TGTGCCAGTAGCGTGGGACAACCCCTCGGGGCTGAAGCTTTCTTT

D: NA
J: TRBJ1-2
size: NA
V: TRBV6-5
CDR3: CASSSQGSNYGYTF
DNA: TGTGCCAGCAGTTCGCAGGGTTCTAACTATGGCTACACCTTC

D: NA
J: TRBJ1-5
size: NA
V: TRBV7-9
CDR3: CASSLKNNQPQHF
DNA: TGTGCCAGCAGCTTAAAGAACAATCAGCCCCAGCATTTT

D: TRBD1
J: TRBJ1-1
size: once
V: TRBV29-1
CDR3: CSFSGTANTEAFF
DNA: TGCAGCTTCTCCGGGACAGCGAACACTGAAGCTTTCTTT

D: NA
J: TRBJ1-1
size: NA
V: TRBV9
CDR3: CASSVAGVNTEAFF
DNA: TGTGCCAGCAGCGTAGCAGGGGTGAACACTGAAGCTTTCTTT

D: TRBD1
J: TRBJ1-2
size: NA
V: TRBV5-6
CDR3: CASSGRTGLSGGYTF
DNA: TGTGCCAGCAGCGGACGGACAGGGCTCTCTGGTGGCTACACCTTC

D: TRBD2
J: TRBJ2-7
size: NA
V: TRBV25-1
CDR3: CASRGLAGGPYEQYF
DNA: TGTGCCAGCAGGGGTCTAGCGGGAGGGCCCTACGAGCAGTACTTC

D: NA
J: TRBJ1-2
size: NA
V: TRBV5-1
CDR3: CASSYLPDYRDGYTF
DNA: TGCGCCAGCAGCTACCTCCCCGACTATAGGGATGGCTACACCTTC

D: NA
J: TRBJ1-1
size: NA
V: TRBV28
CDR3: CASSFSGLNTEAFF
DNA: TGTGCCAGCAGTTTCTCGGGGTTGAACACTGAAGCTTTCTTT

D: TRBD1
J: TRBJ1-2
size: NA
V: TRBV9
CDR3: CASNGDRSFSYTF
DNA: TGTGCCAGCAACGGGGACAGGTCCTTTAGCTACACCTTC

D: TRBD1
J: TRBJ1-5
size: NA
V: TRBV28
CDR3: CASTRGTALNQPQHF
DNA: TGTGCCAGCACCAGAGGGACAGCGTTAAATCAGCCCCAGCATTTT

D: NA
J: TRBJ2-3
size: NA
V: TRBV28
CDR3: CASRRFDTDTQYF
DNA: TGTGCCAGCAGAAGATTCGACACAGATACGCAGTATTTT

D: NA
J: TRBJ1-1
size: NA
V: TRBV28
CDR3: CASSLRVTEAFF
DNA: TGTGCCAGCAGTTTGAGGGTCACTGAAGCTTTCTTT

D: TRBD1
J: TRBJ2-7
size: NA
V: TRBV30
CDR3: CAWSPGQGAYEQYF
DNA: TGTGCCTGGTCACCCGGACAGGGGGCCTACGAGCAGTACTTC

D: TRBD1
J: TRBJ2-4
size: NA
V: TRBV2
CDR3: CARRGQGENIQYF
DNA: TGTGCCAGGAGGGGACAGGGAGAAAACATTCAGTACTTC

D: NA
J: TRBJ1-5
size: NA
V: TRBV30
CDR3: CAWSGPGSNQPQHF
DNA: TGTGCCTGGAGTGGGCCGGGATCCAATCAGCCCCAGCATTTT

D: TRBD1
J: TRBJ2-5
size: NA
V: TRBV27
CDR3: CASSSPGQGDSKTQYF
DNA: TGTGCCAGCAGCAGCCCGGGACAGGGGGACTCGAAGACCCAGTACTTC

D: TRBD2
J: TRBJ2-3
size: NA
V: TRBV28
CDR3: CASSTGLAGVRADTQYF
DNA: TGTGCCAGCAGTACGGGACTAGCGGGAGTTAGGGCAGATACGCAGTATTTT

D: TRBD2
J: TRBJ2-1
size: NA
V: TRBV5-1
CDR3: CASSLRTSGKDEQFF
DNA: TGCGCCAGCAGCTTGAGGACTAGCGGGAAGGATGAGCAGTTCTTC

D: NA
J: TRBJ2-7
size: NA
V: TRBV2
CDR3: CASTRTSQEQYF
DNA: TGTGCCAGCACGCGGACGAGCCAGGAGCAGTACTTC

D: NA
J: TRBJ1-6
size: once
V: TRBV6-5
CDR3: CASMGKFSYNSPLHF
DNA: TGTGCCAGCATGGGGAAGTTCTCCTATAATTCACCCCTCCACTTT

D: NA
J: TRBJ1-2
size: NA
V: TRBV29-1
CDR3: CSVATQGDGYTF
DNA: TGCAGCGTTGCAACACAGGGAGATGGCTACACCTTC

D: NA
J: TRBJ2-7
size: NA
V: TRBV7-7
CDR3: CASSLGGASTYEQYF
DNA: TGTGCTAGCAGCTTAGGAGGAGCGTCAACCTACGAGCAGTACTTC

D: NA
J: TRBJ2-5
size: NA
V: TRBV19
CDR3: CASSMGFLSQETQYF
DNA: TGTGCCAGTAGTATGGGATTCCTCAGCCAAGAGACCCAGTACTTC

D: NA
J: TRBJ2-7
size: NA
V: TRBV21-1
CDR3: CASSNSIVYEQYF
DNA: TGTGCCAGCAGCAATAGCATCGTCTACGAGCAGTACTTC

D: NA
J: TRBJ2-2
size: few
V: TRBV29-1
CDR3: CSVGGERMNTGELFF
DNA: TGCAGCGTTGGTGGGGAACGGATGAACACCGGGGAGCTGTTTTTT